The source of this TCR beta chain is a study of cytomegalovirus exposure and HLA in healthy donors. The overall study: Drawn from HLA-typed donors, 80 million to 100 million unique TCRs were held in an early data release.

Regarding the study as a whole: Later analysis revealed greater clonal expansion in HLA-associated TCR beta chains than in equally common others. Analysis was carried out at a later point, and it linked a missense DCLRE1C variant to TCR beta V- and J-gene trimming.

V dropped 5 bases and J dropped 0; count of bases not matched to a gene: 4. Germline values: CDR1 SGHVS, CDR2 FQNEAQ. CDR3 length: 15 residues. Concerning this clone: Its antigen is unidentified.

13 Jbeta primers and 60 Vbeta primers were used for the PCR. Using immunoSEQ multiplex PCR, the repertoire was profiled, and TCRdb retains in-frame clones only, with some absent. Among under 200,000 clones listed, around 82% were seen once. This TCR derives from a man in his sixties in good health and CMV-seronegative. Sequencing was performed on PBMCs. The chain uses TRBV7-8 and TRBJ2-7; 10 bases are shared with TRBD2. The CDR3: CASSMTSGLSYEQYF. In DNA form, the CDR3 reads TGTGCCAGCAGCATGACTAGCGGGCTCTCCTACGAGCAGTACTTC.